Listed here is a single T cell receptor beta chain. Its binding antigen is unknown. Qualities for individual bases were not recorded, and no much larger clone is one base off. TCRbeta CDR3 regions were amplified from genomic DNA by means of the immunoSEQ Assay, a bias-controlled multiplex PCR. Turning to the authors' computational methods: The number of nucleated cells in each sample was estimated from the amplification of reference gene primers within the assay. To quantify the absolute abundance of each unique TCRbeta CDR3 rearrangement, sequence reads were collapsed and filtered. Productive Simpson clonality was computed per sample as the square root of Simpson's diversity index over productive rearrangements. TCRdb carries this immuneACCESS record with in-frame sequences only. Its versions omit some clonotypes, under half of them owing to an unresolved V gene in the studies checked, with the rest unexplained. V and J calls and clone size are as listed in that table; D and trimming were resolved from the DNA. The sample contains 150,000 to 200,000 clones, around 80% of them found a single time. The ten most abundant clones make up less than 20% of the sample.

The source of the sample is a study of blood T cell repertoires in COVID-19 (dated by TCRdb to the early 2020s). About the full investigation: Samples from collaborators originated in the United States, Italy and Spain and spanned both the acute and convalescent phases of COVID-19. The dataset comprised deeply sampled blood TCRbeta repertoires from subjects exposed to, actively infected with, or recovered from COVID-19. The samples were drawn from the first 160 participants of the ongoing ImmuneRACE study and from 950 to 1,500 subjects provided by 6 global collaborators. The repertoires were made available in a free public database intended to serve as a resource for research on the immune response to SARS-CoV-2. The material from the prospective study consisted of cDNA or gDNA derived from T cells, B-cell-depleted T cells, or PBMCs. A de-identified subject ID, COVID-19 status, age in years and sex were almost always included in the sample metadata. Where available, HLA class I and class II types were obtained from metadata supplied by the sample provider rather than from assay-based typing. What the authors observed across the whole study: The amount of clinical and demographic metadata varied by source and participant and was provided uncurated.

The collaborating institutions used their own protocols to collect whole blood in K2EDTA tubes. For TCRbeta analysis, collaborator samples were shipped as frozen whole blood, as isolated PBMCs, or as DNA extracted from either sample type. The germline V gene encodes CDR1 LGHDT and CDR2 YNNKEL (reference sequence). Including the terminal cysteine and phenylalanine, the CDR3 comprises 14 residues. Only the CDR3 region is kept as DNA, spanning 42 bases read in frame from base 1. V loses 4 bases, J loses 4 bases, and the germline ends lie 13 bases apart. The sequenced sample was peripheral blood. The chain couples TRBV3-1 (or the pseudogene TRBV3-2) to TRBJ1-1, with the D segment identity uncertain. The TCR sequence derives from an elderly woman with acute or convalescent COVID-19. The DNA reads as follows: TGTGCCAGCAGCCCCTCTGTTCCGTCCACTGAAGCTTTCTTT. Its protein is CASSPSVPSTEAFF.